This T cell receptor (beta chain) was profiled in a study of shared clonotypes between healthy human individuals. Across the study: Researchers drew samples from two women and a few men aged 18 to 49.

This clone was seen only a few times. Each unsorted sample relied on about 94 million PBMCs as its source of genomic DNA. Sequencing of unsorted PBMC DNA was carried out using ten immunoSEQ deep assay plates. In the original workflow: Junction-only sequences without quality scores came from ImmunoSEQ, so filtering differed. Sequencing used immunoSEQ multiplex PCR; TCRdb keeps in-frame clones, though not all of them. Clone size and the V and J calls come from that table; the DNA yielded D and trimming. This table holds about 460,000 clones, roughly four fifths found once. Germline V gene lookup returns CDR1 SGDLS and CDR2 YYNGEE. The CDR3 runs 12 residues. V gave up 6 bases and J gave up 2 bases, with 5 bases separating them.

This TCR derives from a woman in her thirties or forties in good health. Some clones in this sample may be carry-over from other donors' samples. The chain combines TRBV9 with TRBJ1-4; no reliable D call. The sample consisted of PBMCs. The CDR3, as DNA: TGTGCCAGCACCGGCACTAATGAAAAACTGTTTTTT. Translating gives CASTGTNEKLFF.